This T cell receptor beta chain was captured in a study of T cells in Graves' hyperthyroidism and ophthalmopathy. Amplification targeted TCR beta CDR3 regions from RNA transcripts. During a first-round RT-PCR of the TCR CDR3, the HTBI primer set was used. MiXCR, applied by TCRdb to the multiplex PCR reads, yields one record per CDR3 protein. The data contain 400,000 to 600,000 distinct CDR3 sequences, roughly 20% of them seen just once; the ten biggest clones take up approximately 25%. Diagnosis of hyperthyroidism was new in patients aged 18 to 65, and its duration was under 2 months. Patients were excluded because of uncontrolled infection, other autoimmune disease, pregnancy or lactation. Many counts were recorded for this clonotype. Per germline, CDR1 DFQATT and CDR2 SNEGSKA (reference sequence). The CDR3 has 15 amino acids. Trimming took 1 base from V and 1 from J, leaving 11 bases between them.

The V gene is TRBV20-1, the J gene TRBJ1-3; D ambiguous. The sample comprised blood. The TCR comes from a man aged 18-30 years with Graves' hyperthyroidism. CDR3 loop: CSARGDRESGNTIYF. The CDR3 DNA sequence: TGCAGTGCTAGAGGGGATAGGGAGTCTGGAAACACCATATATTTT.